Presented here are 24 T cell receptor beta chains from one specimen sequenced in a study of blood T cell repertoires in COVID-19. Generated by immunoSEQ multiplex PCR, the TCRdb table keeps only in-frame clones and is missing some. This table holds almost 200,000 clones, roughly 90% found once. Sequencing was performed on PBMCs or T cells enriched from blood (not recorded which). The receptors come from a woman younger than 35 who had recovered from COVID-19.

The V call is TRBV15, the J call TRBJ1-5; maybe TRBD1 (5 bases). The ends were cut back, 5 bases at V and 3 bases at J, with 8 bases in the middle. The CDR3 covers 13 residues. The germline V gene has CDR1 LNHNV and CDR2 YYDKDF (reference sequence). The CDR3, as DNA: TGTGCCACCAGCTCGGACACCAATCAGCCCCAGCATTTT. Its protein product is CATSSDTNQPQHF.

V is TRBV2 and J is TRBJ1-2, with a tentative D call TRBD1 (6 bases). The CDR3 sequence is 15 residues long. Germline V lookup: CDR1 SNHLY, CDR2 FYNNEI. Trimming left V 7 bases short and J 3 bases short, with 18 bases between. The DNA for the CDR3 is TGTGCCAGCATGCGGCAGGGGTCCCTTTACTATGGCTACACCTTC. Its protein product is CASMRQGSLYYGYTF.

This chain joins TRBV19 and TRBJ2-3; D is uncertain. The V gene lost 2 bases and the J gene lost 8 bases, with 11 bases spanning the gap. In germline, CDR1 is LNHDA, CDR2 SQIVND (reference sequence). CDR3 length equals 13 residues. As DNA, the CDR3 is TGTGCCAGTAGTATAAGGCAGGTCGGTACGCAGTATTTT. Translating gives CASSIRQVGTQYF.

The chain has TRBV9 and TRBJ2-1; D gene uncertain. The germline V and J ends were trimmed by 0 bases and 7 bases, with 11 bases remaining between them. Germline CDR1 SGDLS, CDR2 YYNGEE. CDR3 length equals 14 residues. The CDR3 coding sequence is TGTGCCAGCAGCGTAGGTCCAACAGTAAATGAGCAGTTCTTC. It codes for CASSVGPTVNEQFF.

The chain joins TRBV18 to TRBJ1-2; 9 bases match TRBD1. V lost 3 bases to trimming and J lost 4 bases; unmatched junction nucleotides: 9. Germline assignment: CDR1 KGHSH and CDR2 LQKENI. There are 16 residues in the CDR3. CDR3 in amino acids: CASSPLTPGQGYGYTF. The CDR3 nucleotides are TGTGCCAGCTCACCTTTGACGCCGGGACAGGGCTATGGCTACACCTTC. Full variable domain (rest looked up from reference TRBV18 and TRBJ1-2): NAGVMQNPRHLVRRRGQEARLRCSPMKGHSHVYWYRQLPEEGLKFMVYLQKENIIDESGMPKERFSAEFPKEGPSILRIQQVVRGDSAAYFCASSPLTPGQGYGYTFGSGTRLTVV.

This sequence joins TRBV7-2 and TRBJ1-5; possibly TRBD1 for D (5 bases). The CDR3 is made up of 18 amino acids. CDR1 SGHTA and CDR2 FQGNSA come from the germline V gene. Trimming stripped 4 bases from V and 2 bases from J, with 21 bases between. The CDR3 coding sequence is TGTGCCAGCAGCTCCACTTACCTTTCAGGGTCGGGCAATCAGCCCCAGCATTTT. It encodes CASSSTYLSGSGNQPQHF.

The DNA of the CDR3 is TGTGCCAGCAGCGTTAACAGGGTCCCCGGGGAGCTGTTTTTT. It encodes CASSVNRVPGELFF. The rearrangement links TRBV9 to TRBJ2-2; tentative D call: TRBD1 (6 bases). Germline CDR1 reads SGDLS; CDR2 reads YYNGEE. This CDR3 comprises 14 residues. V lost 2 bases, J lost 6 bases, and 11 bases lay in between.

The rearrangement joins TRBV28 to TRBJ1-1; D is uncertain. The germline CDR1 and CDR2 sequences are MDHEN and SYDVKM. The CDR3 is made up of 15 amino acids. V was trimmed by 6 bases and J by 2 bases, leaving 16 bases between them. CDR3 loop: CASSPRAGLNTEAFF. The CDR3 DNA follows: TGTGCCAGCAGCCCGCGGGCAGGACTTAACACTGAAGCTTTCTTT.

This chain connects TRBV5-6 to TRBJ1-5, with 10 bases identical to TRBD1. V trimming: 4 bases; J trimming: 5 bases; junction bases outside the gene matches: 6. In germline, CDR1 is SGHDT, CDR2 YYEEEE. CDR3 size: 15 residues. The CDR3 DNA reads as TGTGCCAGCAGCGTCGACAGGGGGCGAGATCAGCCCCAGCATTTT. This translates into CASSVDRGRDQPQHF.

This chain connects TRBV6-5 to TRBJ1-2, with D unresolved. There are 14 residues in the CDR3. V was pared by 7 bases and J by 4 bases, with 16 bases between. Per germline, CDR1 MNHEY and CDR2 SVGAGI. CDR3 in DNA: TGTGCCAGCAATCCGGCGGGATTCACCTATGGCTACACCTTC. Translating gives CASNPAGFTYGYTF.

This chain connects TRBV29-1 to TRBJ2-4; maybe TRBD1 (5 bases). Germline V gives CDR1 SQVTM, CDR2 ANQGSEA. V gave up 0 bases and J gave up 3 bases, with 6 bases separating them. CDR3 length: 13 amino acids. The CDR3 sequence is CSVEDTGKNIQYF. The CDR3 DNA reads TGCAGCGTTGAAGACACAGGCAAAAACATTCAGTACTTC.

This chain uses TRBV12-3 or TRBV12-4 with TRBJ1-2, with unresolved D. This CDR3 is built from 13 residues. Trimming stripped 4 bases from V and 2 bases from J, with 8 bases between. CDR3 residues: CASSSTPNYGYTF. CDR3 sequence (DNA): TGTGCCAGCAGTTCGACACCCAACTATGGCTACACCTTC.

This chain joins TRBV30 and TRBJ2-7; D may be TRBD2 (5 bases). The V and J ends lost 3 bases and 2 bases respectively, with 14 bases between them. The germline V gene has CDR1 GTSNPN and CDR2 SVGIG (reference sequence). This CDR3 has 14 residues. DNA of the CDR3: TGTGCCTGGAGACCAAGCGGCAGAACCTACGAGCAGTACTTC. This encodes CAWRPSGRTYEQYF.

The rearrangement joins TRBV5-1 to TRBJ1-2; TRBD1 matches 7 bases. Trimming took 0 bases from V and 0 from J; bases not matched to a gene: 8. The germline CDR1 and CDR2 sequences are SGHRS and YFSETQ. The CDR3 has 17 residues. The CDR3 region is CASSLDVWTGANYGYTF. The CDR3 nucleotides read TGCGCCAGCAGCTTGGATGTCTGGACAGGAGCTAACTATGGCTACACCTTC.

J is TRBJ1-2 and V is TRBV12-3 or TRBV12-4, with unresolved D. Trimming pared 7 bases from V and 7 bases from J, leaving 13 bases between. This CDR3 is built from 12 residues. CDR3: CASKVGVSGYTF. The CDR3 DNA reads TGTGCCAGCAAGGTGGGAGTGAGTGGCTACACCTTC.

J is TRBJ1-6 and V is TRBV28; D uncertain. Looked up from germline, CDR1 is MDHEN and CDR2 is SYDVKM. The CDR3 totals 17 residues. Trimming shortened V by 4 bases and J by 7 bases, and 20 bases separated the two germline ends. CDR3 nucleotide sequence: TGTGCCAGCAGTTCCATACGATATTCAGTATTCAATTCACCCCTCCACTTT. It codes for CASSSIRYSVFNSPLHF.

The chain joins TRBV5-1 to TRBJ1-6, with D possibly matching TRBD1 (6 bases). Trimming left V 5 bases short and J 0 bases short, with 12 bases between. The CDR3 totals 16 residues. Germline values: CDR1 SGHRS, CDR2 YFSETQ. The CDR3 region is CASRPTGSSYNSPLHF. DNA of the CDR3: TGCGCCAGCAGACCTACAGGGAGCTCCTATAATTCACCCCTCCACTTT.

The rearrangement links TRBV5-1 to TRBJ2-3, with a tentative D call TRBD1 (6 bases). Germline CDR1 SGHRS, CDR2 YFSETQ. The CDR3 has 16 residues. V shed 4 bases and J shed 6 bases, with 21 bases lying between them. The CDR3 DNA is TGCGCCAGCAGCCCACCGACAGGAACCGGACGGGATACGCAGTATTTT. It codes for CASSPPTGTGRDTQYF.

This sequence joins TRBV2 and TRBJ2-1, with 10 bases matching TRBD2. The CDR3 length is 14 residues. J lost 3 bases, V lost 6 bases, and 2 bases had no gene match. Per germline, CDR1 SNHLY and CDR2 FYNNEI. The CDR3, as DNA: TGTGCCAGCAGGATAGCGGGAGGCTACAATGAGCAGTTCTTC. Residues: CASRIAGGYNEQFF.

The chain carries TRBV9 and TRBJ2-3, with 9 bases aligning to TRBD1. V shed 2 bases and J 2 bases; nucleotides not matched to a gene: 6. Germline V gene sequence: CDR1 SGDLS, CDR2 YYNGEE. This CDR3 spans 16 amino acids. Written as DNA, the CDR3 is TGTGCCAGCAGCGTCCGGACAGGGGAATCCACAGATACGCAGTATTTT. The encoded protein is CASSVRTGESTDTQYF.

V usage is TRBV3-1 (or the pseudogene TRBV3-2) and J usage is TRBJ1-2; D ambiguous. CDR3 length equals 15 residues. Per germline, CDR1 LGHDT and CDR2 YNNKEL (reference sequence). Trimming stripped 1 base from V and 6 bases from J, with 15 bases between. The CDR3 sequence: CASSQGSEGSNGYTF. For the CDR3, the DNA is TGTGCCAGCAGCCAAGGCAGTGAGGGTTCGAATGGCTACACCTTC.

The chain links TRBV10-2 to TRBJ2-5, with 9 bases fitting TRBD2. CDR3 length: 16 amino acids. Germline CDR1 and CDR2: WSHSY and SAAADI. The ends lost 3 bases at V and 5 bases at J; junction bases unmatched: 10. In nucleotides, the CDR3 is TGCGCCAGCAGTGAAAAGGGACTAGCCCTAGTTGAGACCCAGTACTTC. Protein sequence: CASSEKGLALVETQYF.

The genes are TRBV5-1 and TRBJ2-7, with 8 bases identical to TRBD1. This CDR3 is built from 16 residues. Germline V gene data show CDR1 as SGHRS and CDR2 as YFSETQ. After removal of 3 bases from V and 2 bases from J, the junction contained 10 bases not matched to a gene. Here the CDR3 reads CASSSWTGRNPYEQYF. CDR3 DNA: TGCGCCAGCAGCTCCTGGACAGGGCGGAACCCCTACGAGCAGTACTTC.

This clone was counted a single time. The chain has TRBV9 and TRBJ2-3, with TRBD2 matching 14 bases. J was trimmed by 7 bases and V by 3 bases; bases with no gene match: 4. Germline V gene sequence: CDR1 SGDLS, CDR2 YYNGEE. CDR3 length: 15 residues. The CDR3 nucleotides read TGTGCCAGCAGCGGGGGACTAGCGGGGGTTCATACGCAGTATTTT. This sequence encodes CASSGGLAGVHTQYF.